These 22 T cell receptor beta chains were all obtained from the same sample, sequenced in a study of blood T cell repertoires in COVID-19. Clones were read by immunoSEQ multiplex PCR, and TCRdb kept only the in-frame ones, dropping some. Of about 170,000 clones listed, 70% to 85% are singletons. The sample consisted of peripheral blood. The receptors originated from a middle-aged woman with COVID-19, enrolled during active disease.

This clone was counted ten times or more. CDR3 in amino acids: CASSVSRRGAKNIQYF. The CDR3, as DNA: TGCGCCAGCAGCGTCTCTCGGCGGGGGGCCAAAAACATTCAGTACTTC. This chain connects TRBV5-1 to TRBJ2-4, with 7 bases identical to TRBD2. The germline CDR1 and CDR2 sequences are SGHRS and YFSETQ. The V and J ends lost 4 bases and 1 base, in that order; junction bases with no gene match: 8. This CDR3 is 16 amino acids long.

The chain joins TRBV13 to TRBJ2-1; the match to TRBD2 covers 10 bases. Germline V gene lookup returns CDR1 PRHDT and CDR2 FYEKMQ (reference sequence). The CDR3 has 15 residues. The ends lost 3 bases at V and 8 bases at J; junction bases unmatched: 7. CDR3 DNA: TGTGCCAGCAGCTTCAGCGGGAGGGCCGGTTATGAGCAGTTCTTC. It codes for CASSFSGRAGYEQFF.

The sample holds one count of this clone. The chain links TRBV15 to TRBJ2-5; TRBD2 aligns across 7 bases. V was clipped by 5 bases and J by 3 bases; unmatched bases: 3. CDR3 length: 13 residues. The germline CDR1 and CDR2 sequences are LNHNV and YYDKDF (reference sequence). The CDR3 region has the DNA TGTGCCACCAGCGGGGGGGGAAAAGAGACCCAGTACTTC. This codes for CATSGGGKETQYF.

The count of this clone is one. This rearrangement joins TRBV29-1 to TRBJ2-2, with no clear D. The CDR3 has 12 residues. Trimming stripped 3 bases from V and 5 bases from J, with 7 bases between. The germline V gene encodes CDR1 SQVTM and CDR2 ANQGSEA. The CDR3: CSVEASTGELFF. The CDR3 DNA reads TGCAGCGTTGAGGCCTCGACCGGGGAGCTGTTTTTT.

The chain uses TRBV3-1 (or the pseudogene TRBV3-2) and TRBJ2-1, with TRBD2 identical over 13 bases. The J segment lost 10 bases and the V segment lost 5 bases, leaving 5 bases of the junction unmatched. This CDR3 spans 14 amino acids. The germline gives CDR1 LGHDT, CDR2 YNNKEL (reference sequence). The CDR3 DNA sequence: TGTGCCAGCAGCTTCGGACTAGCGGGAGTGGAGCAGTTCTTC. Translating it yields CASSFGLAGVEQFF.

This clone showed up just once. The chain has TRBV29-1 and TRBJ2-4, with D possibly TRBD1 on 5 matching bases. Per the germline V gene, CDR1 is SQVTM and CDR2 is ANQGSEA. The V end lost 0 bases, the J end lost 9 bases, and 15 bases lay between the germline ends. The CDR3 is 14 residues long. The CDR3 nucleotides are TGCAGCGTTGAAGATAAGGATTCAGGGCTCATTCAGTACTTC. It codes for CSVEDKDSGLIQYF.

The chain recombines TRBV19 with TRBJ1-2, with D unresolved. Trimming removed 3 bases from V and 0 bases from J, with 11 bases in between. Germline loops: CDR1 LNHDA, CDR2 SQIVND (reference sequence). This CDR3 contains 15 residues. The CDR3 is CASSMSERPNYGYTF. The CDR3 coding sequence is TGTGCCAGTAGTATGTCAGAACGCCCTAACTATGGCTACACCTTC.

The rearrangement links TRBV18 to TRBJ2-3, with a weak D call TRBD2 (7 bases). The CDR3 contains 16 residues. The germline V gene has CDR1 KGHSH and CDR2 LQKENI. V was pared by 3 bases and J by 1 base, with 14 bases between. The DNA of the CDR3 is TGTGCCAGCTCACCGAGGGGGGGCGGAGGCACAGATACGCAGTATTTT. This sequence encodes CASSPRGGGGTDTQYF. The full variable domain, in which reference TRBV18 and TRBJ2-3 provide the parts outside the CDR3, is NAGVMQNPRHLVRRRGQEARLRCSPMKGHSHVYWYRQLPEEGLKFMVYLQKENIIDESGMPKERFSAEFPKEGPSILRIQQVVRGDSAAYFCASSPRGGGGTDTQYFGPGTRLTVL.

The chain joins TRBV28 to TRBJ2-7, with a weak D call TRBD1 (5 bases). This CDR3 region has 15 residues. V lost 5 bases to trimming and J lost 5 bases, with 19 bases between them. CDR1 and CDR2 (germline): MDHEN, SYDVKM. The CDR3 region is CASSMPAGHRNEQYF. CDR3 nucleotide sequence: TGTGCCAGCAGTATGCCAGCAGGGCATAGAAACGAGCAGTACTTC.

The chain employs TRBV6-5 and TRBJ2-2; 10 positions agree with TRBD2. The germline V gene encodes CDR1 MNHEY and CDR2 SVGAGI. Unmatched junction bases numbered 3, after V lost 4 bases and J lost 1 base. This CDR3 contains 16 residues. CDR3 amino acids: CASSFSGGMNTGELFF. The CDR3 DNA reads as TGTGCCAGCAGTTTTAGCGGGGGGATGAACACCGGGGAGCTGTTTTTT.

The J gene is TRBJ1-3, the V gene TRBV5-6; D gene uncertain. CDR3 length: 14 residues. With 1 base removed from V and 4 bases from J, the gap between germline ends came to 9 bases. Germline V gene lookup returns CDR1 SGHDT and CDR2 YYEEEE. The CDR3 here is CASSLSSAGNTIYF. DNA of the CDR3: TGTGCCAGCAGCTTGTCCTCCGCGGGAAACACCATATATTTT.

This chain uses TRBV27 with TRBJ1-5; weak D call: TRBD1 (6 bases). V lost 0 bases, J lost 9 bases, and 18 bases lay in between. Per the germline V gene, CDR1 is MNHEY and CDR2 is SMNVEV (reference sequence). The CDR3 is made up of 16 amino acids. The CDR3 region has the DNA TGTGCCAGCAGTTTATCAGGGGAGGGACATATATTGCCCCAGCATTTT. As protein: CASSLSGEGHILPQHF.

The gene calls are TRBV18 and TRBJ2-3, with 8 bases fitting TRBD1. This CDR3 region has 17 residues. The germline V gene has CDR1 KGHSH and CDR2 LQKENI. V gave up 3 bases and J gave up 5 bases; unmatched junction bases: 13. CDR3 sequence (DNA): TGTGCCAGCTCACCCCCCGAAGGCAGGGGGCCCCTAGATACGCAGTATTTT. Amino acid sequence: CASSPPEGRGPLDTQYF.

This clone was detected once. This chain links TRBV3-1 (or the pseudogene TRBV3-2) with TRBJ2-4; 9 nucleotides line up with TRBD2. CDR1 and CDR2 (germline): LGHDT, YNNKEL (reference sequence). V trimming: 2 bases; J trimming: 6 bases; junction bases outside the gene matches: 26. The CDR3 spans 22 residues. The CDR3 nucleotides are TGTGCCAGCAGCCAAAAGTTGGTCCGGGTTGGCGGGGGGGAGGTGCGGCTAAACATTCAGTACTTC. It yields the protein CASSQKLVRVGGGEVRLNIQYF.

The chain employs TRBV3-1 (or the pseudogene TRBV3-2) and TRBJ2-1; 8 bases are a match to TRBD2. Germline trimming cut 0 bases from V and 5 bases from J; bases unmatched to any gene: 9. Germline V gives CDR1 LGHDT, CDR2 YNNKEL (reference sequence). The CDR3 is 17 amino acids. DNA of the CDR3: TGTGCCAGCAGCCAAGACGGGGGCGGGAGGATCCACAATGAGCAGTTCTTC. Protein sequence: CASSQDGGGRIHNEQFF.

The CDR3 protein is CATRDSGQETQYF. For the CDR3, the DNA is TGTGCCACGAGGGACAGCGGTCAAGAGACCCAGTACTTC. V gene TRBV28 combines with J gene TRBJ2-5, with TRBD1 identical over 7 bases. The CDR3 extends over 13 amino acids. Unmatched junction bases numbered 7, after V lost 10 bases and J lost 2 bases. Germline CDR1 MDHEN, CDR2 SYDVKM.

The chain joins TRBV7-9 to TRBJ1-2, with D unresolved. The V end lost 5 bases, the J end lost 6 bases, and 16 bases lay between the germline ends. Germline loops: CDR1 SEHNR, CDR2 FQNEAQ (reference sequence). CDR3 length: 14 residues. CDR3 region: CASSQRREIHGYTF. The CDR3 bases are TGTGCCAGCAGCCAAAGACGGGAAATCCATGGCTACACCTTC.

The gene calls are TRBV28 and TRBJ1-2; maybe TRBD1 (6 bases). Germline values: CDR1 MDHEN, CDR2 SYDVKM. V was clipped by 8 bases and J by 3 bases, with 13 bases between them. This CDR3 is built from 13 residues. The CDR3 region is CASGIRQDYGYTF. CDR3 nucleotide sequence: TGTGCCAGCGGGATTAGACAGGACTATGGCTACACCTTC.

Only a few counts were recorded for this clone. This chain joins TRBV12-3 or TRBV12-4 and TRBJ1-3, with D hard to call. V lost 8 bases to trimming and J lost 2 bases, with 7 bases between them. The CDR3 is 12 amino acids. The chain's CDR3 is CASGRPGNTIYF. CDR3 DNA: TGTGCCAGCGGGAGACCTGGAAACACCATATATTTT.

The chain combines TRBV11-2 with TRBJ1-4, with no clear D. Germline V gene lookup returns CDR1 SGHAT and CDR2 FQNNGV. The V end was cut by 0 bases, the J end by 14 bases, with 13 bases between. The CDR3 totals 13 residues. CDR3 sequence (DNA): TGTGCCAGCAGCTTAGATCGTGGACGAGGGCTGTTTTTT. It is translated as CASSLDRGRGLFF.

V is TRBV2 and J is TRBJ2-3, with 9 bases matching TRBD2. CDR1 is SNHLY, CDR2 FYNNEI, per germline. With 6 bases clipped from V and 2 bases from J, the junction kept 6 bases outside the gene matches. The CDR3 is 15 amino acids. The CDR3 DNA reads as TGTGCCAGCAGGGACGGGACTAGCTACACAGATACGCAGTATTTT. Its translation is CASRDGTSYTDTQYF. Complete variable domain (other parts from reference TRBV2 and TRBJ2-3): EPEVTQTPSHQVTQMGQEVILRCVPISNHLYFYWYRQILGQKVEFLVSFYNNEISEKSEIFDDQFSVERPDGSNFTLKIRSTKLEDSAMYFCASRDGTSYTDTQYFGPGTRLTVL.

The V gene is TRBV18, the J gene TRBJ1-3; D is ambiguous. Looked up from germline, CDR1 is KGHSH and CDR2 is LQKENI. Trimming removed 6 bases from V and 0 bases from J, with 18 bases in between. The CDR3 extends over 17 amino acids. Here the CDR3 DNA reads TGTGCCAGCTCCACCGACATCTTTCAGAGCTCTGGAAACACCATATATTTT. It yields the protein CASSTDIFQSSGNTIYF.